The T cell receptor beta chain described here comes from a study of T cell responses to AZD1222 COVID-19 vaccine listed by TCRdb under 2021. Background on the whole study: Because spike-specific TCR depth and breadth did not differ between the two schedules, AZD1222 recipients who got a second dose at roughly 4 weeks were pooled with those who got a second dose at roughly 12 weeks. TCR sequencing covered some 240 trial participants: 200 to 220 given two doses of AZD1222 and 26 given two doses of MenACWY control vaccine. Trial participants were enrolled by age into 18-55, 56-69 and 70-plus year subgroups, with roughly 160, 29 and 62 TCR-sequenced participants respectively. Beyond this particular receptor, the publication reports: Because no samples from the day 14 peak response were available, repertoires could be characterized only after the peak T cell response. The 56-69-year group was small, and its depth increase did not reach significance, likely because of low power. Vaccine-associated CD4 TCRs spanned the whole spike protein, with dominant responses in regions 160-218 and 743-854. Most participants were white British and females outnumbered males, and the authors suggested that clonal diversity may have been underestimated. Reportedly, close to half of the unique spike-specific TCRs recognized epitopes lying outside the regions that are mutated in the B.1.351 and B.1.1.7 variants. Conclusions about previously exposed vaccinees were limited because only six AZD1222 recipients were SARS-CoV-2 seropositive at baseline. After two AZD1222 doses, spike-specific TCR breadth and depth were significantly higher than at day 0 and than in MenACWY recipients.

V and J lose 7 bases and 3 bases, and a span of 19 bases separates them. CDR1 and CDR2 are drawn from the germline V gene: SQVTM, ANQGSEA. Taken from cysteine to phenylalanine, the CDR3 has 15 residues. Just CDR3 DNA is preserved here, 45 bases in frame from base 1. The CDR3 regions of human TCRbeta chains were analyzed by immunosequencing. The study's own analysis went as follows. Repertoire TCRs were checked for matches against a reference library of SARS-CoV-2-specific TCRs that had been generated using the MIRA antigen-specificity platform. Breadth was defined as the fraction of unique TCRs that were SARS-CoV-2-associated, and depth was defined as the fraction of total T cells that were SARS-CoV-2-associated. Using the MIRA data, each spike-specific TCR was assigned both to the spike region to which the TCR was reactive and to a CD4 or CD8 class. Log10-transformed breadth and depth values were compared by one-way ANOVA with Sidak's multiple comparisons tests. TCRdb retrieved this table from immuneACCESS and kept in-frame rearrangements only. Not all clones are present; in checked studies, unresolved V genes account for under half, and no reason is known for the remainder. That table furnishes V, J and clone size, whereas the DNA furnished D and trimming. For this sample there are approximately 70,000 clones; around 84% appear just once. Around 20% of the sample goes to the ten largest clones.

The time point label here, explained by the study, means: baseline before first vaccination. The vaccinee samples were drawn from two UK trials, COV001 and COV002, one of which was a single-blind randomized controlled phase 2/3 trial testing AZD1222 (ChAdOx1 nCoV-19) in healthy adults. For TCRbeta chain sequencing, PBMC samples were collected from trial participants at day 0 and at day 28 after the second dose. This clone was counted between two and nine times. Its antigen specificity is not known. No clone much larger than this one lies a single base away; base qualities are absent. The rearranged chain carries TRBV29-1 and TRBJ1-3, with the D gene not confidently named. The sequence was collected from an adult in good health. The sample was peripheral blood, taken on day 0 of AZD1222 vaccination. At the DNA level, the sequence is TGCAGCGCCCGGTTGAGGGCACGGTATGGAAACACCATATATTTT. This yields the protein CSARLRARYGNTIYF.